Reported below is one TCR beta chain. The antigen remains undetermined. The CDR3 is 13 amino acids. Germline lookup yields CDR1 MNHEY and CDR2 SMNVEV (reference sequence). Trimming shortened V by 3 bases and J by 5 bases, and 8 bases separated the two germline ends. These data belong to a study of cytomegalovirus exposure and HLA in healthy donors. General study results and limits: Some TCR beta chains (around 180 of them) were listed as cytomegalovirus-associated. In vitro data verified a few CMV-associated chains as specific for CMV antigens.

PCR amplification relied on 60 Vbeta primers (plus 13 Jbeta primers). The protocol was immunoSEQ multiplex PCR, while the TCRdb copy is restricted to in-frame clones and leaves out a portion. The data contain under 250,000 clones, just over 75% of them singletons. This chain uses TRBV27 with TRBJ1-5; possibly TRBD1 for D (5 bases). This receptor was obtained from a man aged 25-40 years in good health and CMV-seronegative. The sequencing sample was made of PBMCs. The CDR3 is CASSFRRDQPQHF. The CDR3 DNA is TGTGCCAGCAGTTTTCGCAGGGATCAGCCCCAGCATTTT.